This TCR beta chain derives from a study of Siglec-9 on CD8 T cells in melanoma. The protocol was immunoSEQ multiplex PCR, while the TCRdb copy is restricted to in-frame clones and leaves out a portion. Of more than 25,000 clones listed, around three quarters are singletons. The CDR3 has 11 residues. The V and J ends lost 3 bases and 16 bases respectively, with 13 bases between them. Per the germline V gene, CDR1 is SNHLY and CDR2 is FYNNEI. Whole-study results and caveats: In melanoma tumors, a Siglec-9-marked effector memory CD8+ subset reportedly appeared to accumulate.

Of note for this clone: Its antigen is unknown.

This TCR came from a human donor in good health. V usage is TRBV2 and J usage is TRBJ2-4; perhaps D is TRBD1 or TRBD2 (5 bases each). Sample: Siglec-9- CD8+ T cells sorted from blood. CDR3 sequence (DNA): TGTGCCAGCAGTGAGTCCCAGGGAGAATACTTC. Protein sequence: CASSESQGEYF. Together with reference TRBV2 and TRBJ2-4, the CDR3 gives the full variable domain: EPEVTQTPSHQVTQMGQEVILRCVPISNHLYFYWYRQILGQKVEFLVSFYNNEISEKSEIFDDQFSVERPDGSNFTLKIRSTKLEDSAMYFCASSESQGEYFGAGTRLSVL.